This T cell receptor beta chain was identified in a study of shared clonotypes between healthy human individuals (TCRdb year 2020). With respect to the entire study: The cohort included a few men and a couple of women between 18 and 49 years of age. For each donor, CD4 naive and CD4 memory were each given three plates, CD8 naive was given two plates, and CD8 memory was given one plate. To estimate repertoire size and how much clonotypes are shared between individuals, the study performed deep sequencing of blood TCR repertoires from about five healthy adults. Libraries were prepared and TCR repertoires were sequenced by different laboratories using diverse techniques, in order to increase sequencing depth and limit assay-specific biases. Leukapheresis yielded between about 0.85 and 9.5 billion PBMCs per donor. Study-level results and caveats: Even with the large sequencing depth, rarefaction of the sorted-subset datasets indicated that sequencing was incomplete. Compared with non-shared clonotypes, the clonotypes found in all four sorted-subset donors had higher generation probabilities. Because the study included a small number of donors, the genetic and exposure-history diversity represented was limited. Pairwise subsampling led to the expectation that sequencing depth would affect the degree of clonotype sharing among donors. Across a few donors, approximately 4.9% of naive CD4, 3.5% of naive CD8, 2% to 2.5% of memory CD4, and approximately 0.4% of memory CD8 clonotypes were shared. Estimated clonotype richness was generally larger for naive than for memory subsets. Sampling was limited to blood, and TCR repertoires in tissue likely differ from TCR repertoires in blood.

Inclusive of the bounding cysteine and phenylalanine, the CDR3 is 16 residues long. Just the 48-base CDR3 DNA is kept, in frame starting at base 1. Taken from the germline V gene (reference sequence), the CDR1 and CDR2 loops are MNHEY and SMNVEV. Ends trimmed: V by 4 bases, J by 5 bases; bases unmatched to a gene: 13. Turning to this clone: Its binding antigen is unknown. One base away there is no much larger clone; base qualities are not given.

For the CD8 naive samples, CD45RO-negative cells were positively selected for CCR7, yielding a CD45RA+CCR7+ population from which TemRA cells were excluded. The donors were healthy, HIV-negative adults with no recently reported acute infections or vaccinations. Every donor was a Caucasian adult living in Nashville, Tennessee, USA. After blood collection by leukapheresis, PBMCs were isolated using Ficoll-Histopaque density gradient centrifugation and then cryopreserved in the vapor phase of liquid nitrogen. Analytical flow cytometry was used to check the purity and quantity of each magnetically sorted T cell population. Genomic DNA was isolated from each sorted fraction and quantified by UV absorbance on a Nanodrop 2000c. Using the deep immunoSEQ assay, multiplex PCR amplified TCR CDR3 regions from genomic DNA. Extracted genomic DNA from each cell subset was spread evenly across all wells of several immunoSEQ 96-well plates, with each plate serving as a replicate. For sorted subsets, each replicate PCR was loaded with roughly 190 ng genomic DNA, equivalent to 30,000 or so T cell genomes. Purified libraries were measured with a Qubit 3.0 fluorometer, size-checked on a Bioanalyzer 2100, and measured again with the KAPA Library Quantification kit. Every immunoSEQ 96-well plate was sequenced on a dedicated single-read 150-cycle Illumina NextSeq 550 flow cell. The source study handled its data this way. Because the immunoSEQ output included only junctional sequences and no quality scores, the filtering could not be the same as the filtering used for full-length reads. To assign V/J genes and CDR3, sequences were annotated using PyIR, a Python wrapper for IgBLAST v1.9, with IMGT germline references. Any read was removed if the V/J assignment was weak (E-value above 1e-6), the CDR3 was missing, or the read contained stop codons, out-of-frame junctions, or ambiguous translated residues. V3J clonotypes were defined as sequences sharing the same inferred V gene, J gene, and CDR3 amino acid sequence. Percentage overlap between repertoires was computed as shared unique clonotypes divided by the size of the smaller repertoire. Repertoire richness was assessed with RTK rarefaction, the Chao1 estimator, and Recon v2.1 estimates of unobserved clonotypes. For all TCRbeta clonotypes obtained by the gDNA method from a handful of donors, generation probabilities were computed with OLGA. This immuneACCESS table, as held by TCRdb, lists in-frame sequences with V and J called but not all clones. Of the missing ones, under half trace to an unresolved V gene in checked studies; the others have no known cause. Clonal size and the V and J genes are those of that table, whereas D and trimming came from the DNA. This sample is represented by around 2,000,000 clones; approximately 94% of them were singletons. The top ten clonotypes cover more than 1.5% of the sample.

The receptor was derived from a man between 18 and 35 years old in good health. Some clones in this sample may be carry-over from other donors' samples. Sequenced input: naive CD8+ T cells from PBMCs. The label giving this sample's cell subset or site can be read as: CD45RA+CCR7+. The chain was built from TRBV27 and TRBJ2-7; 8 of the junction bases match TRBD2. The CDR3 reads CASSSLLSGKFHEQYF. At the DNA level, the sequence is TGTGCCAGCAGTTCCCTCCTTAGCGGGAAATTTCACGAGCAGTACTTC.